The rows below give T cell receptor beta chains drawn from one sample of a study of shared clonotypes between healthy human individuals. Here immunoSEQ multiplex PCR was the method, and the copy in TCRdb shows in-frame clones only, minus some. The table shows roughly 1.4 million clones, with roughly 98.5% occurring only once. Sequencing was done on a sample of naive CD4+ T cells sorted from blood. The receptors derive from a young man in good health. Both conserved end residues are part of each CDR3. A D gene is named only where the DNA matches it firmly. Clone size is given for some rows only: seen once, a few or many times, or a class if the clone is expanded.

len | j_gene | abundance | d_gene | v_gene | CDR3aa | CDR3nt
14 | TRBJ1-2 | once | - | TRBV2 | CASSPGQTNYGYTF | TGTGCCAGCAGTCCCGGGCAGACTAACTATGGCTACACCTTC
12 | TRBJ2-7 | - | - | TRBV27 | CASSFVGSEQYF | TGTGCCAGCAGTTTTGTAGGGTCCGAGCAGTACTTC
19 | TRBJ2-7 | - | TRBD2 | TRBV18 | CASSPRDARLAGKPYEQYF | TGTGCCAGCTCACCCCGGGACGCAAGACTAGCGGGTAAACCCTACGAGCAGTACTTC
14 | TRBJ2-7 | - | TRBD1 | TRBV5-5 | CASSRTGGSYEQYF | TGTGCCAGCAGCCGGACAGGGGGCTCCTACGAGCAGTACTTC
17 | TRBJ2-1 | - | - | TRBV9 | CASSRRAPSGLGNEQFF | TGTGCCAGCAGCCGACGGGCTCCTTCTGGATTAGGGAATGAGCAGTTCTTC
14 | TRBJ2-4 | - | - | TRBV7-2 | CASSLTVAKNIQYF | TGTGCCAGCAGCTTAACTGTGGCCAAAAACATTCAGTACTTC
15 | TRBJ2-7 | - | TRBD2 | TRBV15 | CATSRDGLAGSEQYF | TGTGCCACCAGCAGAGATGGACTAGCGGGATCCGAGCAGTACTTC
12 | TRBJ2-7 | - | - | TRBV29-1 | CSSRFGGYEQYF | TGCAGCTCCCGGTTCGGTGGGTACGAGCAGTACTTC
17 | TRBJ2-1 | - | TRBD2 | TRBV5-1 | CASSLGYSSSGFGEQFF | TGCGCCAGCAGCTTGGGCTATTCGAGTAGCGGGTTTGGTGAGCAGTTCTTC
16 | TRBJ1-1 | - | TRBD1 | TRBV18 | CASSPLWTGLGTEAFF | TGTGCCAGCTCACCCCTGTGGACAGGGCTGGGGACTGAAGCTTTCTTT
17 | TRBJ2-1 | - | TRBD2 | TRBV7-2 | CASSLMSSGSSGNEQFF | TGTGCCAGCAGCTTAATGTCCAGCGGGAGTTCAGGGAATGAGCAGTTCTTC
11 | TRBJ2-3 | - | - | TRBV5-1 | CASSRADTQYF | TGCGCCAGCAGCCGGGCAGATACGCAGTATTTT
16 | TRBJ2-3 | - | TRBD2 | TRBV18 | CASSPGLAGAGDTQYF | TGTGCCAGCTCACCAGGACTAGCGGGAGCCGGAGATACGCAGTATTTT
14 | TRBJ2-1 | - | - | TRBV7-8 | CASSPSRTTLEQFF | TGTGCCAGCAGCCCCTCGCGTACTACGCTTGAGCAGTTCTTC
15 | TRBJ1-3 | - | - | TRBV9 | CASSVGGLYGNTIYF | TGTGCCAGCAGCGTAGGAGGATTGTATGGAAACACCATATATTTT
14 | TRBJ2-1 | - | - | TRBV2 | CASRRLASYNEQFF | TGTGCCAGCAGGCGTCTAGCATCCTACAATGAGCAGTTCTTC
13 | TRBJ1-4 | - | TRBD1 | TRBV30 | CAATGGDWEKLFF | TGTGCTGCTACAGGGGGCGATTGGGAAAAACTGTTTTTT
20 | TRBJ2-1 | - | - | TRBV19 | CASRGSSGLTGPSSYNEQFF | TGTGCCAGTCGGGGCTCGAGCGGCCTCACGGGCCCTAGCTCCTACAATGAGCAGTTCTTC
14 | TRBJ2-7 | - | TRBD2 | TRBV6-1 | CASTPTSGAYEQYF | TGTGCCAGCACCCCGACTAGCGGGGCCTACGAGCAGTACTTC
16 | TRBJ2-1 | - | TRBD2 | TRBV11-3 | CASSLKAGGRHNEQFF | TGTGCCAGCAGCTTAAAAGCGGGAGGGAGACACAATGAGCAGTTCTTC
15 | TRBJ2-1 | - | - | TRBV6-1 | CASTRGGRTYNEQFF | TGTGCCAGCACGAGGGGGGGGAGGACCTACAATGAGCAGTTCTTC
15 | TRBJ2-1 | - | TRBD1 | TRBV2 | CASRAGTGGGDEQFF | TGTGCCAGCAGGGCCGGGACAGGGGGAGGGGATGAGCAGTTCTTC
13 | TRBJ2-7 | - | - | TRBV29-1 | CSVGPGQAYEQYF | TGCAGCGTTGGACCGGGACAAGCCTACGAGCAGTACTTC
12 | TRBJ1-3 | - | - | TRBV14 | CASSPSGHTIYF | TGTGCCAGCAGCCCCAGCGGACACACCATATATTTT
12 | TRBJ1-2 | - | - | TRBV6-6 | CASRTWGDGYTF | TGTGCCAGCAGAACATGGGGGGACGGCTACACCTTC
14 | TRBJ2-1 | - | TRBD1 | TRBV18 | CASSPVGQGIEQFF | TGTGCCAGCTCACCAGTGGGACAGGGTATTGAGCAGTTCTTC
15 | TRBJ1-4 | - | - | TRBV6-1 | CASSEARLLNEKLFF | TGTGCCAGCAGTGAAGCGCGTCTACTTAATGAAAAACTGTTTTTT
16 | TRBJ2-2 | - | - | TRBV18 | CASSSPGPFNTGELFF | TGTGCCAGCTCATCCCCGGGACCATTTAACACCGGGGAGCTGTTTTTT
16 | TRBJ2-7 | - | TRBD2 | TRBV9 | CASSTHLKTSGGEQYF | TGTGCCAGCAGCACCCACCTTAAGACTAGCGGGGGCGAGCAGTACTTC
16 | TRBJ2-7 | - | - | TRBV5-4 | CASSPLPSPGADEQYF | TGTGCCAGCAGCCCGCTTCCCAGTCCGGGGGCGGACGAGCAGTACTTC
19 | TRBJ1-4 | once | - | TRBV5-1 | CASSLTPQGGVGTNEKLFF | TGCGCCAGCAGCTTGACCCCCCAGGGAGGAGTGGGAACCAATGAAAAACTGTTTTTT